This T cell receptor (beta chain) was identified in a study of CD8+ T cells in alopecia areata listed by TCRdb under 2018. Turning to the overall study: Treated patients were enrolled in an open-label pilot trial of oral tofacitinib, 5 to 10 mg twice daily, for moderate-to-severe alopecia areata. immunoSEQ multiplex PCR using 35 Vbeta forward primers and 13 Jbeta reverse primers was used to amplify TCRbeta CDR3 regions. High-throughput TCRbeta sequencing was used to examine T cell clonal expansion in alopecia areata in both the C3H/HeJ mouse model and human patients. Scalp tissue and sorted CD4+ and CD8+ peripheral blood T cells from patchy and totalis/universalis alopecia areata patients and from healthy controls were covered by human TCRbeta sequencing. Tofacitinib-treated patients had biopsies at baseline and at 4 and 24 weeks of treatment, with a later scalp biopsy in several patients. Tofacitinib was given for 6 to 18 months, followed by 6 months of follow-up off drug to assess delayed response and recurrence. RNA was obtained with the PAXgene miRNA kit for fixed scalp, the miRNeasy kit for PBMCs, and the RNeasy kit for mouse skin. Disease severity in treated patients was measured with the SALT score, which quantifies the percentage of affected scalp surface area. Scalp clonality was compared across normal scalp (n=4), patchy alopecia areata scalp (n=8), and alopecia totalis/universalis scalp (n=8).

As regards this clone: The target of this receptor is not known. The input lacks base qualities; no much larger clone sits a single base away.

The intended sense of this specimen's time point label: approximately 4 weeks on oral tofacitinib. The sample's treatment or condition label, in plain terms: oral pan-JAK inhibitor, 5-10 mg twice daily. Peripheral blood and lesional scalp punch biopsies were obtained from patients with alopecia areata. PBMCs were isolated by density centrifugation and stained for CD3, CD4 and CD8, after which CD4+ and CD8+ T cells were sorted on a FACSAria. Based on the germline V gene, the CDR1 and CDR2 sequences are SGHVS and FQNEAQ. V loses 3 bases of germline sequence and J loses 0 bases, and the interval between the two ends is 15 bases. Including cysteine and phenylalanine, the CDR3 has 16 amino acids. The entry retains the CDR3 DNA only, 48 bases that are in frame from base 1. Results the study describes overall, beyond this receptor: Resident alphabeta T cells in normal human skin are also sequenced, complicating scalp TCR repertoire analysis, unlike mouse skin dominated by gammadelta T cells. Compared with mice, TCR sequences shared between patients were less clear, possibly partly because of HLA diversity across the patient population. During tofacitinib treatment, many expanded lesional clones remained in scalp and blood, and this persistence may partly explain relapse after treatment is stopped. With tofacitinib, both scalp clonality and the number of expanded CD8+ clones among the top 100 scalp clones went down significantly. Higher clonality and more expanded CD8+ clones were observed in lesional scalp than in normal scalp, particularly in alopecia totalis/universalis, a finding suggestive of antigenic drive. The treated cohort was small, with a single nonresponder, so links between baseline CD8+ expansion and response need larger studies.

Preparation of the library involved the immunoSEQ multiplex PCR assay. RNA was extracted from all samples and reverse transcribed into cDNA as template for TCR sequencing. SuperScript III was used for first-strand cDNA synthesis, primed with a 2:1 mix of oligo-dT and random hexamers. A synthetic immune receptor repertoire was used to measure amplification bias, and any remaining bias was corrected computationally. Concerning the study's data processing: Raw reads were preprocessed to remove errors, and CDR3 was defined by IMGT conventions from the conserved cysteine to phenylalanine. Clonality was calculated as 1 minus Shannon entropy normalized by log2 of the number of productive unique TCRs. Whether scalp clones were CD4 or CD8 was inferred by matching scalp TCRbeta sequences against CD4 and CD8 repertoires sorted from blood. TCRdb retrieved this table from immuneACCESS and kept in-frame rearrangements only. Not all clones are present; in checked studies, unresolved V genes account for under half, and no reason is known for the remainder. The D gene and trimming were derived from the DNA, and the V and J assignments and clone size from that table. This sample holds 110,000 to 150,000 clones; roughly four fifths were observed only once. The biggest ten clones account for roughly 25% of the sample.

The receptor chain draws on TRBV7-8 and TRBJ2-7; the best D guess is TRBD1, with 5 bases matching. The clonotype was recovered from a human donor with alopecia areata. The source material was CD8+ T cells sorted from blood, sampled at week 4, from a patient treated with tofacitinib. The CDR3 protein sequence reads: CASSLGPPEPSYEQYF. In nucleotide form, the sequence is TGTGCCAGCAGCTTGGGGCCGCCAGAGCCCTCCTACGAGCAGTACTTC.